A single sample gave rise to the 28 T cell receptor beta chains below, sequenced in a study of T cells in tumors after PD-1 blockade. Clones were sequenced by immunoSEQ multiplex PCR, and TCRdb holds only the in-frame ones, with some missing. The repertoire holds nearly 25,000 clones, with around four fifths as singletons. Sequenced material: PBMCs, taken after anti-PD-1 treatment. The receptors come from a human donor with basal cell carcinoma.

The chain combines TRBV10-1 with TRBJ2-7, with D perhaps given as TRBD1 or TRBD2 (7 bases each). This CDR3 comprises 16 residues. Germline V gene data show CDR1 as WNHNN and CDR2 as SYGVQD (reference sequence). The V end was cut by 3 bases, the J end by 7 bases, with 22 bases between. CDR3 sequence: CASSDSGRARGGEQYF. In DNA form, the CDR3 reads TGCGCCAGCAGTGACTCCGGACGGGCCAGGGGGGGTGAGCAGTACTTC.

The rearrangement uses TRBV2 and TRBJ1-2; D call uncertain. Trimming left V 6 bases short and J 7 bases short, with 12 bases between. This CDR3 region has 12 residues. Germline CDR1 reads SNHLY; CDR2 reads FYNNEI. The CDR3 DNA sequence: TGTGCCAGCAGGAAGGACGTATCTGGCTACACCTTC. Protein sequence: CASRKDVSGYTF.

The chain couples TRBV6-5 to TRBJ1-2, with 9 positions matching TRBD1. Trimming cost V 6 bases and J 6 bases; bases outside gene matches: 8. The V gene's germline CDR1 is MNHEY and CDR2 SVGAGI. The CDR3 loop spans 14 amino acids. CDR3 residues: CASRAFTGGDGYTF. CDR3 nucleotide sequence: TGTGCCAGCAGAGCCTTTACAGGGGGCGATGGCTACACCTTC.

V is TRBV29-1 and J is TRBJ1-2, with D perhaps matching TRBD1 (5 bases). Germline assignment: CDR1 SQVTM and CDR2 ANQGSEA. The CDR3 is made up of 13 amino acids. Trimming cost V 4 bases and J 6 bases, with 15 bases left between them. CDR3 region: CSVVWGGIDGYTF. In DNA, the CDR3 is TGCAGCGTTGTTTGGGGGGGGATAGATGGCTACACCTTC.

The genes are TRBV29-1 and TRBJ1-2; TRBD1 aligns across 8 bases. Germline assignment: CDR1 SQVTM and CDR2 ANQGSEA. The CDR3 length is 13 residues. V was clipped by 6 bases and J by 1 base; unmatched bases: 4. The CDR3 region is CSVDDRGNYGYTF. In nucleotides, the CDR3 is TGCAGCGTAGATGACAGGGGTAACTATGGCTACACCTTC.

V gene TRBV24-1 combines with J gene TRBJ2-3; 8 bases are a match to TRBD2. Trimming cost V 4 bases and J 4 bases; bases outside gene matches: 9. The CDR3 contains 16 residues. Germline CDR1 KGHDR, CDR2 SFDVKD. The chain's CDR3 is CATSDPSGGSADTQYF. In DNA form, the CDR3 reads TGTGCCACCAGTGACCCAAGCGGGGGTTCCGCAGATACGCAGTATTTT.

This rearrangement joins TRBV19 to TRBJ2-5, with D uncertain. This CDR3 is built from 14 residues. From germline, CDR1 is LNHDA and CDR2 SQIVND (reference sequence). V was shortened by 11 bases and J by 4 bases, with 20 bases between the two germline ends. CDR3 nucleotides: TGTGCCCGTACCGCCACACCTTCGGGAGAGACCCAGTACTTC. Translated, it gives CARTATPSGETQYF.

Here the CDR3 DNA reads TGTGCCAGCAGCTTGGGGTTTGGGACTTATAGCAATCAGCCCCAGCATTTT. This translates into CASSLGFGTYSNQPQHF. The chain couples TRBV5-6 to TRBJ1-5, with a possible D match to TRBD1 (5 bases). The V end lost 0 bases, the J end lost 0 bases, and 13 bases lay between the germline ends. Germline V gene sequence: CDR1 SGHDT, CDR2 YYEEEE. The length of the CDR3 is 17 residues.

The chain combines TRBV5-1 with TRBJ1-3, with D perhaps matching TRBD1 (5 bases). Germline V gene sequence: CDR1 SGHRS, CDR2 YFSETQ. V lost 1 base and J 1 base, leaving 9 bases between the germline ends. This CDR3 has 15 amino acids. The CDR3 DNA reads TGCGCCAGCAGCTTGCAGGGTGGATCTGGAAACACCATATATTTT. Its translation: CASSLQGGSGNTIYF.

This chain joins TRBV30 and TRBJ1-1, with D unresolved. This CDR3 spans 13 amino acids. The V end was cut by 3 bases, the J end by 0 bases, with 8 bases between. Germline V CDR1 and CDR2: GTSNPN, SVGIG (reference sequence). The CDR3 sequence is CAWRELMNTEAFF. As DNA, the CDR3 is TGTGCCTGGAGGGAGCTGATGAACACTGAAGCTTTCTTT.

The CDR3 DNA reads TGTGCCAGCAGCCACATAGCGGGGGGCACCAATGAGCAGTTCTTC. This codes for CASSHIAGGTNEQFF. The J gene is TRBJ2-1, the V gene TRBV7-3; 10 nucleotides align to TRBD2. Germline-derived CDR1 and CDR2 are SGHTA and FQGTGA. There are 15 residues in the CDR3. V shed 5 bases, J shed 6 bases, and the junction held 7 bases outside the gene matches.

V gene TRBV19 combines with J gene TRBJ1-1; D is unclear. The length of the CDR3 is 16 residues. Trimming removed 4 bases at V and 5 bases at J, with 20 bases between. The germline V gene has CDR1 LNHDA and CDR2 SQIVND (reference sequence). Written as DNA, the CDR3 is TGTGCCAGTAGTACCCCGGTTAGCGGCCCGACTACTGAAGCTTTCTTT. It is translated as CASSTPVSGPTTEAFF.

This chain links TRBV14 with TRBJ2-1, with 8 bases matching TRBD2. The CDR3 is 16 amino acids. In germline, CDR1 is SGHDN, CDR2 FVKESK. V was pared by 1 base and J by 4 bases, with 6 bases of the junction left unmatched. CDR3: CASSQGGRGDYNEQFF. The CDR3 nucleotides read TGTGCCAGCAGCCAAGGTGGGCGGGGGGATTACAATGAGCAGTTCTTC.

This chain connects TRBV5-1 to TRBJ2-5, with D unclear. CDR3 length: 13 amino acids. Trimming shortened V by 4 bases and J by 0 bases, and 7 bases separated the two germline ends. The germline CDR1 and CDR2 sequences are SGHRS and YFSETQ. In DNA, the CDR3 is TGCGCCAGCAGCCAAACAGACCAAGAGACCCAGTACTTC. Amino acid sequence: CASSQTDQETQYF.

The rearrangement joins TRBV18 to TRBJ1-1; no reliable D call. Trimming left V 4 bases short and J 0 bases short, with 6 bases between. The CDR3 loop spans 13 amino acids. Germline V lookup: CDR1 KGHSH, CDR2 LQKENI. CDR3: CASSRKMNTEAFF. The CDR3 DNA reads TGTGCCAGCTCACGCAAGATGAACACTGAAGCTTTCTTT.

The chain combines TRBV7-8 with TRBJ2-5; 9 bases agree with TRBD2. The V and J ends lost 5 bases and 5 bases, in that order; junction bases with no gene match: 15. Germline CDR1 and CDR2: SGHVS and FQNEAQ. The CDR3 sequence is 17 residues long. This chain's CDR3 is CASSRGVAGGPSETQYF. DNA for the CDR3: TGTGCCAGCAGCCGGGGCGTGGCGGGGGGGCCTTCCGAGACCCAGTACTTC.

Comments on this clone: Other DNA sequences in the same sample also yield this CDR3. The CDR3, as DNA: TGTGCCAGCAGCTGGGACGGGGTGGTGTCGGGCGAGCAGTACTTC. Protein: CASSWDGVVSGEQYF. V gene TRBV5-5 combines with J gene TRBJ2-7; D possibly uses TRBD1 or TRBD2 (5 bases each). Trimming removed 3 bases from V and 6 bases from J, with 19 bases in between. This CDR3 spans 15 amino acids. CDR1 and CDR2 (germline): SGHKS, YYEKEE (reference sequence).

The chain joins TRBV12-5 to TRBJ2-2; D is ambiguous. Germline V gene data show CDR1 as LGHNT and CDR2 as FRNRAP. This CDR3 contains 13 residues. The ends were cut back, 7 bases at V and 9 bases at J, with 15 bases in the middle. CDR3 sequence: CASAPRGIRELFF. The CDR3 DNA sequence: TGTGCTAGTGCTCCAAGAGGTATCCGGGAGCTGTTTTTT.

CDR3 nucleotide sequence: TGTGCCAGCACTTGGGACAGGGTGACCGGCGAGCAGTACTTC. Translating it yields CASTWDRVTGEQYF. The chain employs TRBV6-5 and TRBJ2-7, with TRBD1 identical over 9 bases. In germline, CDR1 is MNHEY, CDR2 SVGAGI. The CDR3 has 14 amino acids. The V segment lost 7 bases and the J segment 6 bases; nucleotides outside the gene matches: 10.

The V call is TRBV6-5, the J call TRBJ1-2; TRBD1 matches at 7 bases. Germline V gene sequence: CDR1 MNHEY, CDR2 SVGAGI. The CDR3 covers 14 residues. V was pared by 6 bases and J by 7 bases, with 11 bases of the junction left unmatched. The CDR3 bases are TGTGCCAGCAGGAACATAGACAGGGCCAGTGGCTACACCTTC. Protein: CASRNIDRASGYTF.

This chain uses TRBV6-1 with TRBJ1-4, with a tentative D call TRBD1 (5 bases). V gave up 0 bases and J gave up 3 bases, with 8 bases separating them. The CDR3 runs to 15 residues. Germline lookup yields CDR1 MNHNS and CDR2 SASEGT. The CDR3 spells CASSEAGTANEKLFF. The CDR3 region has the DNA TGTGCCAGCAGTGAAGCCGGGACGGCTAATGAAAAACTGTTTTTT.

The chain carries TRBV9 and TRBJ2-6, with D hard to call. Trimming pared 0 bases from V and 4 bases from J, leaving 8 bases between. Germline CDR1 and CDR2: SGDLS and YYNGEE. The CDR3 is made up of 15 amino acids. The DNA of the CDR3 is TGTGCCAGCAGCGTAGAAGGCTCCGGGGCCAACGTCCTGACTTTC. This translates into CASSVEGSGANVLTF.

V and J are TRBV30 and TRBJ1-2; unclear D gene. Trimming took 1 base from V and 1 from J, leaving 7 bases between them. The germline V gene encodes CDR1 GTSNPN and CDR2 SVGIG (reference sequence). The CDR3 extends over 13 amino acids. The CDR3 sequence: CAWSANVNYGYTF. The CDR3 DNA sequence: TGTGCCTGGAGTGCTAACGTTAACTATGGCTACACCTTC.

V usage is TRBV14 and J usage is TRBJ1-2, with D possibly TRBD1 on 6 matching bases. Trimming shortened V by 4 bases and J by 3 bases, and 15 bases separated the two germline ends. The germline V gene encodes CDR1 SGHDN and CDR2 FVKESK. This CDR3 comprises 15 residues. CDR3 in amino acids: CASSRGERGDYGYTF. In nucleotides, the CDR3 is TGTGCCAGCAGCCGAGGCGAGAGGGGGGACTATGGCTACACCTTC.

V is TRBV6-4 and J is TRBJ1-5, with 9 nucleotides matching TRBD1. This CDR3 comprises 15 residues. Germline V gene data show CDR1 as MRHNA and CDR2 as SNTAGT. With 6 bases clipped from V and 2 bases from J, the junction kept 5 bases outside the gene matches. The CDR3 loop is CASSETGGGNQPQHF. The CDR3 DNA follows: TGTGCCAGCAGCGAGACAGGGGGGGGCAATCAGCCCCAGCATTTT.

The chain has TRBV30 and TRBJ2-7; D uncertain. The CDR3 is made up of 11 amino acids. Germline V gives CDR1 GTSNPN, CDR2 SVGIG (reference sequence). V shed 3 bases and J shed 4 bases, with 7 bases lying between them. The CDR3 protein is CAWSISYEQYF. The CDR3 bases are TGTGCCTGGAGCATCAGTTACGAGCAGTACTTC. Full variable domain (missing parts from reference TRBV30 and TRBJ2-7): SQTIHQWPATLVQPVGSPLSLECTVEGTSNPNLYWYRQAAGRGLQLLFYSVGIGQISSEVPQNLSASRPQDRQFILSSKKLLLSDSGFYLCAWSISYEQYFGPGTRLTVT.

The chain links TRBV12-3 or TRBV12-4 to TRBJ1-6, with 7 positions matching TRBD1. Trimming removed 7 bases from V and 10 bases from J; junction bases left unmatched: 7. The CDR3 runs to 13 residues. The CDR3, as DNA: TGTGCCAGCAATGGGCAGGGGGAGTCACCCCTCCACTTT. It is translated as CASNGQGESPLHF.

The chain is built from TRBV6-5 and TRBJ2-3; 10 positions agree with TRBD1. V shed 0 bases, J shed 5 bases, and the junction held 5 bases outside the gene matches. Germline-derived CDR1 and CDR2 are MNHEY and SVGAGI. This CDR3 contains 16 residues. The CDR3 here is CASSYSGTGVGDTQYF. CDR3 in DNA: TGTGCCAGCAGTTACTCTGGGACAGGGGTAGGAGATACGCAGTATTTT.